This T cell receptor beta chain was profiled in a study of cytomegalovirus exposure and HLA in healthy donors. Donors were drawn from the roughly 110-subject validation cohort, separate from the roughly 700-subject first cohort. V lost 0 bases to trimming and J lost 6 bases; unmatched junction nucleotides: 1. The length of the CDR3 is 13 residues. Germline values: CDR1 KGHSH, CDR2 LQKENI. The assay was immunoSEQ multiplex PCR, and TCRdb's table has in-frame clones only and misses some. Of roughly 120,000 clones listed, about 84% were seen once; the top ten hold approximately 4.9%. As for this clone: Its antigen is as yet unknown.

Study results and caveats: Investigators reported 150 to 200 TCR beta chains as tied to cytomegalovirus. Subsequent analysis found a tendency for first-cohort TCR clusters to co-occur within the 120 or so validation repertoires.

The J gene is TRBJ2-7, the V gene TRBV18, with 8 bases matching TRBD1. The clonotype was recovered from a man between 18 and 35 years old in good health and CMV-seronegative. The sequencing input was PBMCs. The CDR3: CASSPPDRGEQYF. The CDR3 region has the DNA TGTGCCAGCTCACCACCCGACAGGGGCGAGCAGTACTTC.